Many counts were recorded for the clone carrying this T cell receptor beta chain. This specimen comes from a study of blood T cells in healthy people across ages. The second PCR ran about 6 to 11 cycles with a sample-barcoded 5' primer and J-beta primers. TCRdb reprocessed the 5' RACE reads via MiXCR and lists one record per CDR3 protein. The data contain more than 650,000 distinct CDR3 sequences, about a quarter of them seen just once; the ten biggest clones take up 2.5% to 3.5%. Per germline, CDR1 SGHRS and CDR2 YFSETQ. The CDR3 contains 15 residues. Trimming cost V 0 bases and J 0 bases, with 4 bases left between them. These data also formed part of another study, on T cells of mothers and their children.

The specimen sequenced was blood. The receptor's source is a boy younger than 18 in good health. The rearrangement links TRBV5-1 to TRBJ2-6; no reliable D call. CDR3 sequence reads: CASSLASSGANVLTF. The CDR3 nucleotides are TGCGCCAGCAGCTTGGCCAGCTCTGGGGCCAACGTCCTGACTTTC.